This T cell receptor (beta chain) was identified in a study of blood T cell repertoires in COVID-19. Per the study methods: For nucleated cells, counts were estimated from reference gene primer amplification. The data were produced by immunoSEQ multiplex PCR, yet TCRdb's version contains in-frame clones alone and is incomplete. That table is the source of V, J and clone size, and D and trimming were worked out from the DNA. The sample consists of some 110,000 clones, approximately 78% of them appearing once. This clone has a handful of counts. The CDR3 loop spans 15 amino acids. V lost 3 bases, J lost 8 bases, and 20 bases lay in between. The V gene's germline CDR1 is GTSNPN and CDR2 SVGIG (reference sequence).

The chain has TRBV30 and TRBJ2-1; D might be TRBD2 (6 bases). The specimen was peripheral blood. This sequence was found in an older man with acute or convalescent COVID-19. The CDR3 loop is CAWRDPRLGTHEQFF. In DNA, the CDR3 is TGTGCCTGGAGGGACCCCAGACTAGGAACGCATGAGCAGTTCTTC.